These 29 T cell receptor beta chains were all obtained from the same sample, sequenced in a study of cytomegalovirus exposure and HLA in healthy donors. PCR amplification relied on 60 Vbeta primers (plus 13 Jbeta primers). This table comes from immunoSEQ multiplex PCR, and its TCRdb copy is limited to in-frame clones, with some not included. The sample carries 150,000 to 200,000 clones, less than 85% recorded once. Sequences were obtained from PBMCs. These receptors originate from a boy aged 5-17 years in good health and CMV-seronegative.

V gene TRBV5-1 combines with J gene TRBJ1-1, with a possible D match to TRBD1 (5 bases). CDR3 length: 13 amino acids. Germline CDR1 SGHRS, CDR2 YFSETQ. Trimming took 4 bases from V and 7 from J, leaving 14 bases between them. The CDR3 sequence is CASSPGGGIEAFF. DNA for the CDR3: TGCGCCAGCAGCCCCGGTGGGGGGATTGAAGCTTTCTTT.

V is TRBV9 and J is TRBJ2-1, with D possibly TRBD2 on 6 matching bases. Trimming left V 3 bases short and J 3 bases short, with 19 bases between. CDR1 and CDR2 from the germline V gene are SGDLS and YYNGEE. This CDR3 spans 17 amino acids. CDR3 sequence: CASSAQRDSAGYNEQFF. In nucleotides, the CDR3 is TGTGCCAGCAGCGCCCAGAGGGACTCGGCGGGCTACAATGAGCAGTTCTTC.

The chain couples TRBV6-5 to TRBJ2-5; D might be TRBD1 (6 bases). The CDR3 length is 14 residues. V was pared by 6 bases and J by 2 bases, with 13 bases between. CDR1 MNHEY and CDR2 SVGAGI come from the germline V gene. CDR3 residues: CASRLAGTQETQYF. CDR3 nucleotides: TGTGCCAGCAGACTTGCCGGGACACAAGAGACCCAGTACTTC.

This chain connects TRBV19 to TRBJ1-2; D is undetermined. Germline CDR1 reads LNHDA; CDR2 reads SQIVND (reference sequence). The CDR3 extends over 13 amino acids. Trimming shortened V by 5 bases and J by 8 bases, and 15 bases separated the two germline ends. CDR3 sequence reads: CASSPLSSGGYTF. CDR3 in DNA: TGTGCCAGTAGTCCGCTGTCCAGCGGAGGCTACACCTTC.

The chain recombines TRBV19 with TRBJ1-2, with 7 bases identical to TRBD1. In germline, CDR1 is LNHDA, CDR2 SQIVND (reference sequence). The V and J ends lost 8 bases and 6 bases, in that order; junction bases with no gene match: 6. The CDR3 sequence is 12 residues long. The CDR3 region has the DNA TGTGCCAGTCGGGACAGCCTTGATGGCTACACCTTC. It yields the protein CASRDSLDGYTF.

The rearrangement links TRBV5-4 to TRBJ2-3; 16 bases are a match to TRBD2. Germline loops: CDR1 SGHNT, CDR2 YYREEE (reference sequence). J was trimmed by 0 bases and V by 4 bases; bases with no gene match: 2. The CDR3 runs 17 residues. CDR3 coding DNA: TGTGCCAGCAGCACGGGACTAGCGGGGGGGAGCACAGATACGCAGTATTTT. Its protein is CASSTGLAGGSTDTQYF.

The CDR3 sequence is CASSLSSGSYNEQFF. In nucleotides, the CDR3 is TGTGCCAGCAGCCTATCTAGCGGCTCCTACAATGAGCAGTTCTTC. The chain joins TRBV5-8 to TRBJ2-1; the match to TRBD2 covers 7 bases. The V and J ends lost 4 bases and 0 bases, in that order; junction bases with no gene match: 4. The germline V gene has CDR1 SGHTS and CDR2 YDEGEE. This CDR3 has 15 residues. The full variable domain, rest sourced from reference TRBV5-8 and TRBJ2-1, is EAGVTQSPTHLIKTRGQQATLRCSPISGHTSVYWYQQALGLGLQFLLWYDEGEERNRGNFPPRFSGRQFPNYSSELNVNALELEDSALYLCASSLSSGSYNEQFFGPGTRLTVL.

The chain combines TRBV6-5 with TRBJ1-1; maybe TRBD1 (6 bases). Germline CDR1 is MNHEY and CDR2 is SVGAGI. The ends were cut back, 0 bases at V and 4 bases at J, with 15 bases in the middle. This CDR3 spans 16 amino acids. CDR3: CASSYSQGGSGTEAFF. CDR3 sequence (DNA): TGTGCCAGCAGTTACTCACAGGGTGGGTCGGGCACTGAAGCTTTCTTT.

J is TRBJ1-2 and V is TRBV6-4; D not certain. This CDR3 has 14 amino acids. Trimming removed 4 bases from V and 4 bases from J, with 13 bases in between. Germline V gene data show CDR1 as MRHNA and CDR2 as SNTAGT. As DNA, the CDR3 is TGTGCCAGCAGTGTTTTGCCTGAGATCTATGGCTACACCTTC. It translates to CASSVLPEIYGYTF.

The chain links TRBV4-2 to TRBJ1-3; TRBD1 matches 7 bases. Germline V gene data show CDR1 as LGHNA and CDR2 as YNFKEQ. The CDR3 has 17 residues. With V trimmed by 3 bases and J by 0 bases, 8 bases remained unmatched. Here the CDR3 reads CASSQPQGVTSGNTIYF. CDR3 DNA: TGTGCCAGCAGCCAGCCCCAGGGGGTGACCTCTGGAAACACCATATATTTT.

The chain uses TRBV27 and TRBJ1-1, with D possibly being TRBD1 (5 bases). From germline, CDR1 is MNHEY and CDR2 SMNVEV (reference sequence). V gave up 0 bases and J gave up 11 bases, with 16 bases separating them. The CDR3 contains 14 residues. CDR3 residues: CASSLSGVTGSAFF. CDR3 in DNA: TGTGCCAGCAGTTTATCTGGCGTTACAGGATCGGCTTTCTTT.

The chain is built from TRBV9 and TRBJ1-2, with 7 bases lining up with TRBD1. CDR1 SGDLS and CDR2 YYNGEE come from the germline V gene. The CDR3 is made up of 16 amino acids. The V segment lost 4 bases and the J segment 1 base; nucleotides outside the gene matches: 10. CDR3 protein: CASSPTPTGFNYGYTF. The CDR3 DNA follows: TGTGCCAGCAGCCCTACCCCGACAGGGTTTAACTATGGCTACACCTTC.

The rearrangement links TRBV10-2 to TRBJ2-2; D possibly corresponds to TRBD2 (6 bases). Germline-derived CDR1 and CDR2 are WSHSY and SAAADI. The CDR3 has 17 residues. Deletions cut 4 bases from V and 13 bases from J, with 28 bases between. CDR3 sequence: CASSVSMAGNFPPRLFF. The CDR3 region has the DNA TGCGCCAGCAGTGTAAGCATGGCGGGGAACTTCCCCCCCAGGCTGTTTTTT.

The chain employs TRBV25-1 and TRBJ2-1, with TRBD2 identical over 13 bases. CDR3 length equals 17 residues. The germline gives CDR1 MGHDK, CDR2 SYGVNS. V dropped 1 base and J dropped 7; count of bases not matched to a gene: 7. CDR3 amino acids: CASSEFGLAGARNEQFF. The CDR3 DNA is TGTGCCAGCAGTGAATTCGGACTAGCGGGGGCTCGGAATGAGCAGTTCTTC.

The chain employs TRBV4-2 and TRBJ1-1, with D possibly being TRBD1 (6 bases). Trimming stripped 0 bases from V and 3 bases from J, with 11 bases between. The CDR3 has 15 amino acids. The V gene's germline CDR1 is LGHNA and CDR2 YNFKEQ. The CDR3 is CASSQEGQGYTEAFF. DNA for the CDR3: TGTGCCAGCAGCCAAGAGGGGCAGGGGTACACTGAAGCTTTCTTT.

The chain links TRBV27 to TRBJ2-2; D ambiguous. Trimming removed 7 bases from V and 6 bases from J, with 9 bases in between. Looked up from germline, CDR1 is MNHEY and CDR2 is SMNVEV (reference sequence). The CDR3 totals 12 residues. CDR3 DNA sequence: TGTGCCAGCAAGGCGCAGGCCGGGGAGCTGTTTTTT. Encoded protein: CASKAQAGELFF.

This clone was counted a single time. The CDR3 nucleotides are TGTGCCATTAGACAGGGCAATCAGCCCCAGCATTTT. It codes for CAIRQGNQPQHF. The rearrangement uses TRBV10-3 and TRBJ1-5; perhaps TRBD1 as D (6 bases). The CDR3 has 12 residues. Trimming shortened V by 9 bases and J by 2 bases, and 8 bases separated the two germline ends. Germline V lookup: CDR1 ENHRY, CDR2 SYGVKD.

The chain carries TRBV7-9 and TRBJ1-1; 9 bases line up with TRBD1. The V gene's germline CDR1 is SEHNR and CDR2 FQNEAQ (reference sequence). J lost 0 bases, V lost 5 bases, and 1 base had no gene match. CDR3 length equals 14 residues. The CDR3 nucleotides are TGTGCCAGCAGCCGGGACAGGGTGAACACTGAAGCTTTCTTT. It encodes CASSRDRVNTEAFF.

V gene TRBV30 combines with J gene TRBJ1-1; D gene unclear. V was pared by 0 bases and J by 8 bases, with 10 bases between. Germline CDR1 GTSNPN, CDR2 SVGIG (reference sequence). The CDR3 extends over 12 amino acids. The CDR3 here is CAWSVGGGEAFF. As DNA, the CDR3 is TGTGCCTGGAGTGTAGGAGGCGGGGAAGCTTTCTTT.

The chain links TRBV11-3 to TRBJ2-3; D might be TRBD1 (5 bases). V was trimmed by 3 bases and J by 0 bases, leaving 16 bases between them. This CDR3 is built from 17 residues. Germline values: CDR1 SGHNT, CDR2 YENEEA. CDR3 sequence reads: CASSLGRIAVSTDTQYF. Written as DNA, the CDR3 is TGTGCCAGCAGCTTGGGGCGGATTGCCGTTAGCACAGATACGCAGTATTTT.

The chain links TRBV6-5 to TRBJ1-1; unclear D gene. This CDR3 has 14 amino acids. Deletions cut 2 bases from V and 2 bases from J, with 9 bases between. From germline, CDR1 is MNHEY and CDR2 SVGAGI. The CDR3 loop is CASSYGGYNTEAFF. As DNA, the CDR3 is TGTGCCAGCAGTTACGGAGGGTATAACACTGAAGCTTTCTTT.

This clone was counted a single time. CDR3 residues: CASSLGLAGATYEQYF. CDR3 in DNA: TGTGCCAGCAGCTTGGGACTAGCGGGGGCAACCTACGAGCAGTACTTC. This chain joins TRBV5-4 and TRBJ2-7; 12 bases are shared with TRBD2. Germline V gives CDR1 SGHNT, CDR2 YYREEE (reference sequence). The ends lost 0 bases at V and 2 bases at J; junction bases unmatched: 3. This CDR3 has 16 amino acids.

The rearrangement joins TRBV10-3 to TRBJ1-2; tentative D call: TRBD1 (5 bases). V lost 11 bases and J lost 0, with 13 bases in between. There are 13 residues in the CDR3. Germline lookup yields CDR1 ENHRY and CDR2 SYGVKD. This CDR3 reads CASKGSANYGYTF. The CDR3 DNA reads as TGTGCCTCCAAGGGGTCGGCTAACTATGGCTACACCTTC.

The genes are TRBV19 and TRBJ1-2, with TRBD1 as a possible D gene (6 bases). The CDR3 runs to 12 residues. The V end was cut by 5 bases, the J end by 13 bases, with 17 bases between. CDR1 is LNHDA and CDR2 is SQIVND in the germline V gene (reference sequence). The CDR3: CASSPGRGASTF. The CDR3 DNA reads TGTGCCAGTAGTCCCGGACGGGGGGCTAGCACCTTC.

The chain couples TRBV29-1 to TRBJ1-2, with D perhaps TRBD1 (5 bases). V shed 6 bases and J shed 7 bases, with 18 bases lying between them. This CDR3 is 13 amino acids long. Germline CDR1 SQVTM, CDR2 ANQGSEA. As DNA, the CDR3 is TGCAGCGTAGACCCGGGCAGGGCGGTTGGCTACACCTTC. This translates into CSVDPGRAVGYTF.

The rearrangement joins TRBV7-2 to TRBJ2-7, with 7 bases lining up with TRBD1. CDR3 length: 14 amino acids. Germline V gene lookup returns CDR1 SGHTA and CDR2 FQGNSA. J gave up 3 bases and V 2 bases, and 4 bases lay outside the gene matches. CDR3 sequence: CASSLIDRDYEQYF. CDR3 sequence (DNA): TGTGCCAGCAGCTTAATTGACAGGGACTACGAGCAGTACTTC.

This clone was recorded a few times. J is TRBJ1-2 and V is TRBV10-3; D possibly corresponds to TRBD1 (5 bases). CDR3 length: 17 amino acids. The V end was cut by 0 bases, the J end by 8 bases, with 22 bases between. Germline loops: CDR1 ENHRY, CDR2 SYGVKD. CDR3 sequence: CAISESNKKGPLGGYTF. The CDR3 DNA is TGTGCCATCAGTGAGTCGAATAAAAAGGGGCCCTTGGGGGGCTACACCTTC.

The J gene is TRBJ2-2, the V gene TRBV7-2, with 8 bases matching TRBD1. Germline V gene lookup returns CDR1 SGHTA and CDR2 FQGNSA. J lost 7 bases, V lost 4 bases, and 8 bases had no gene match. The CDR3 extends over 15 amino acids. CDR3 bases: TGTGCCAGCAGCTCACCCAGGGGGCGGAACGGGGAGCTGTTTTTT. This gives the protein CASSSPRGRNGELFF.

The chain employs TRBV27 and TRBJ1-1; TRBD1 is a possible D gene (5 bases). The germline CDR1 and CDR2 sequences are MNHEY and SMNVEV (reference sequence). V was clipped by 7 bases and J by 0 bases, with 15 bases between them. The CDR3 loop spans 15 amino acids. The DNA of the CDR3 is TGTGCCAGCAACCCGACAGACCTCATGAACACTGAAGCTTTCTTT. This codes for CASNPTDLMNTEAFF.